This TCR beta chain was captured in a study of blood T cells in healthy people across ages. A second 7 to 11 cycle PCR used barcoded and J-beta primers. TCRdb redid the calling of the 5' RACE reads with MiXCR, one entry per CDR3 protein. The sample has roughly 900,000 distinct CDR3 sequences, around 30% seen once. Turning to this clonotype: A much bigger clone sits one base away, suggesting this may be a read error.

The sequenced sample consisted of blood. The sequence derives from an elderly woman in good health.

The CDR3 is CSVGTVALWGVGNEQYF. Written as DNA, the CDR3 is TGCAGCGTCGGGACAGTTGCACTATGGGGCGTTGGCAATGAGCAGTACTTC. The V and J genes are TRBV29-1 and TRBJ2-5; 7 nucleotides align to TRBD1. CDR3 length: 17 residues. V dropped 6 bases and J dropped 11; count of bases not matched to a gene: 27. The germline gives CDR1 SQVTM, CDR2 ANQGSEA.